This T cell receptor (beta chain) was observed in a study of cytomegalovirus exposure and HLA in healthy donors. Study-wide findings and caveats: Analysis was carried out at a later point, and it linked a missense DCLRE1C variant to TCR beta V- and J-gene trimming.

Germline V gene lookup returns CDR1 SGHRS and CDR2 YFSETQ. The CDR3 has 13 amino acids. PCR involved 60 Vbeta and 13 Jbeta primers. The protocol was immunoSEQ multiplex PCR, while the TCRdb copy is restricted to in-frame clones and leaves out a portion. The table shows 110,000 to 150,000 clones, with about 75% occurring only once. Regarding this clone: Its antigen is as yet unknown.

V gene TRBV5-1 combines with J gene TRBJ2-5; D is undetermined. The J call may be incorrect, as the DNA end agrees better with TRBJ2-7. This clonotype was sampled from a man between 40 and 49 years old in good health and CMV-seronegative. The sample was PBMCs. In DNA, the CDR3 is TGCGCCAGCAGCTCCTCCCCTTCCTACGAGCAGTACTTC. Its translation: CASSSSPSYEQYF.